This TCR beta chain was found in a study of blood T cells in healthy people across ages. V lost 6 bases, J lost 2 bases, and 17 bases lay in between. CDR3 length equals 16 residues. Primed by a sample-barcoded 5' primer and a J-beta primer mix, a second PCR proceeded for roughly 7 to 12 cycles. The authors tagged each cDNA molecule using a template-switch adaptor with 12 random nucleotides. TCRdb re-derived calls from the 5' RACE reads in MiXCR, one entry per CDR3 protein. The table has 780,000 or so distinct CDR3 sequences, just under 25% seen once. This clonotype was counted a few times. These sequences were also reported in another study, on T cells of mothers and their children. That work states: Related mother-child pairs showed slightly, non-significantly higher overlap than unrelated pairs.

The rearrangement uses TRBV12-3 or TRBV12-4 and TRBJ2-1, with D perhaps given as TRBD1 or TRBD2 (5 bases each). Sequencing was done on a sample of blood. The clonotype was recovered from a boy younger than 18 in good health. The CDR3 DNA reads TGTGCCAGCAGCTCCACCGGGACGGCCCCCTACAATGAGCAGTTCTTC. It codes for CASSSTGTAPYNEQFF.